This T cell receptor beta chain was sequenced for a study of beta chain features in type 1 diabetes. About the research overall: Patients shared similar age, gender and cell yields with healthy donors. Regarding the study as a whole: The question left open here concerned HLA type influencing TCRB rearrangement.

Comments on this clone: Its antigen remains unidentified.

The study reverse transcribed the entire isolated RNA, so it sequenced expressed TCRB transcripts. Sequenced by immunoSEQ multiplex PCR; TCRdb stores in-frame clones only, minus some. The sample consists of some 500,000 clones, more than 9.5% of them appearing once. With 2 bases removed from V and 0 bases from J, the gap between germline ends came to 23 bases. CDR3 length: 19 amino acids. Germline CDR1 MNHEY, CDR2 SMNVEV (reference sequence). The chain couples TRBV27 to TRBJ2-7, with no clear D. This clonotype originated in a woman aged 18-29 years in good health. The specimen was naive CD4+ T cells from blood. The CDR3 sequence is CASSLNQKGRTRSSYEQYF. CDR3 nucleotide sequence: TGTGCCAGCAGTTTAAACCAGAAGGGAAGAACCAGGAGCTCCTACGAGCAGTACTTC.